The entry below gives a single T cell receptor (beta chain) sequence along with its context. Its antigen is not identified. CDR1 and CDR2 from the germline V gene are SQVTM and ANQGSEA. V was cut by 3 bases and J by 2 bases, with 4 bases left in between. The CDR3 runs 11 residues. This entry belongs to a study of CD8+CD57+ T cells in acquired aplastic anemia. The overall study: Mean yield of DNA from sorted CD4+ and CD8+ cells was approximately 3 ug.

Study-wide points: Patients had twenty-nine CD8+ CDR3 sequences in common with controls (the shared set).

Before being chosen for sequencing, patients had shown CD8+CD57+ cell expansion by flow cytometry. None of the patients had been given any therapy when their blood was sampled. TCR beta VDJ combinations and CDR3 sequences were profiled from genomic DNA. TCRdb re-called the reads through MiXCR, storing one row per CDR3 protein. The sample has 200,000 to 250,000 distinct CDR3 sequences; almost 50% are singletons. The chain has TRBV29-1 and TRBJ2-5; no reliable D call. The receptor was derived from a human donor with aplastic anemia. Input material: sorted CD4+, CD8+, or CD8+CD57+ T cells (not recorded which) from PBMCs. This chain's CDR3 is CSVDRQETQYF. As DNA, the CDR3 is TGCAGCGTTGATCGTCAAGAGACCCAGTACTTC.